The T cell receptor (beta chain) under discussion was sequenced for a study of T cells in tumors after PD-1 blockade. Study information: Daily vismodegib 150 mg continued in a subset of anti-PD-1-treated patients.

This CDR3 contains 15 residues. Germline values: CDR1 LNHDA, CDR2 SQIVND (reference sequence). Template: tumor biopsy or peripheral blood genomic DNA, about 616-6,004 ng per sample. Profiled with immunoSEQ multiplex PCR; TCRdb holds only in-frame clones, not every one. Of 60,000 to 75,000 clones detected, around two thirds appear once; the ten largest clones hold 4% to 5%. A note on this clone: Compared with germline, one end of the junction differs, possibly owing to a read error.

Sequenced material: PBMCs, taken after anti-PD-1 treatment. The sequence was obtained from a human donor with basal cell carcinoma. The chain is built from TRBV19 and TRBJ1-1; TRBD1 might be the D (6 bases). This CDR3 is CASSEQGTRNAEAFF. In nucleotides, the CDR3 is TGTGCCAGTAGTGAACAGGGTACTAGGAACGCTGAAGCTTTCTTT.